This T cell receptor beta chain was captured in a study of T cell repertoires in cytomegalovirus infection. Germline V gene sequence: CDR1 MNHEY, CDR2 SVGAGI. V shed 3 bases, J shed 7 bases, and the junction held 7 bases outside the gene matches. The CDR3 has 15 amino acids. TCRdb re-called the reads with MiXCR, one entry per CDR3 protein. The profile shows approximately 1,000,000 distinct CDR3 sequences, about 33% of them singletons. For this clonotype: Its antigen is undetermined.

The sequencing here drew on cultured CD8+ T cells from PBMCs, taken from culture after CMV antigen stimulation. The clonotype originates from a human donor in good health (CMV status not recorded). Some clones in this sample may be carry-over from other donors' samples. The chain links TRBV6-5 to TRBJ2-1; TRBD2 matches 9 bases. The DNA for the CDR3 is TGTGCCAGCAGTTATGGGCGGGGGGGCGTGAATGAGCAGTTCTTC. This codes for CASSYGRGGVNEQFF.